The 18 T cell receptor beta chains below were found in one sample sequenced in a study of CD8 T cells in Susac syndrome. Random hexamers served to reverse transcribe roughly 0.5 to 1 ug RNA. One entry per CDR3 protein results from TCRdb running MiXCR on the immunoSEQ multiplex PCR reads. Altogether fewer than 90,000 distinct CDR3 sequences are present, under 95% being singletons, with the ten largest covering 0.35% to 0.5%. The source material was CD8+ T cells from PBMCs. The receptors were sampled from a human donor with Susac syndrome.

The gene calls are TRBV13 and TRBJ1-1, with D maybe TRBD1 (6 bases). Trimming stripped 2 bases from V and 7 bases from J, with 14 bases between. CDR1 is PRHDT and CDR2 is FYEKMQ in the germline V gene (reference sequence). This CDR3 comprises 14 residues. CDR3 nucleotide sequence: TGTGCCAGCAGCTTACGGCAGGGGTTCGATGAAGCTTTCTTT. Translating it yields CASSLRQGFDEAFF.

The V call is TRBV24-1, the J call TRBJ2-3; 9 bases align to TRBD2. V shed 5 bases and J 4 bases; nucleotides not matched to a gene: 12. CDR3 length equals 17 residues. CDR1 and CDR2 from the germline V gene are KGHDR and SFDVKD. CDR3 sequence (DNA): TGTGCCACCAGTGGCCCCGTGGGGCTAGCGGGACCAGATACGCAGTATTTT. Protein sequence: CATSGPVGLAGPDTQYF.

The chain recombines TRBV13 with TRBJ2-5; D remains ambiguous. The CDR3 totals 12 residues. V lost 1 base, J lost 2 bases, and 2 bases lay in between. Per the germline V gene, CDR1 is PRHDT and CDR2 is FYEKMQ (reference sequence). Here the CDR3 reads CASSLDQETQYF. CDR3 sequence (DNA): TGTGCCAGCAGCTTAGATCAAGAGACCCAGTACTTC. Together with reference TRBV13 and TRBJ2-5, the CDR3 gives the full variable domain: AAGVIQSPRHLIKEKRETATLKCYPIPRHDTVYWYQQGPGQDPQFLISFYEKMQSDKGSIPDRFSAQQFSDYHSELNMSSLELGDSALYFCASSLDQETQYFGPGTRLLVL.

V and J are TRBV7-8 and TRBJ1-2; D is unresolved. This CDR3 comprises 11 residues. The V end was cut by 6 bases, the J end by 4 bases, with 6 bases between. Germline CDR1 is SGHVS and CDR2 is FQNEAQ. CDR3 bases: TGTGCCAGCAGGGGAGGCTATGGCTACACCTTC. It specifies CASRGGYGYTF.

This clonotype was detected only once. The chain carries TRBV5-4 and TRBJ1-4; TRBD1 is a possible D gene (5 bases). Trimming took 9 bases from V and 3 from J, leaving 15 bases between them. The CDR3 loop spans 14 amino acids. Per germline, CDR1 SGHNT and CDR2 YYREEE (reference sequence). This CDR3 reads CATSTDSANEKLFF. In DNA form, the CDR3 reads TGTGCCACGTCGACAGATTCAGCTAATGAAAAACTGTTTTTT.

This chain connects TRBV30 to TRBJ1-5, with 12 bases aligning to TRBD1. Germline lookup yields CDR1 GTSNPN and CDR2 SVGIG (reference sequence). V gave up 2 bases and J gave up 1 base; unmatched junction bases: 6. CDR3 length equals 17 residues. The CDR3 sequence is CAWSRGQGALSNQPQHF. For the CDR3, the DNA is TGTGCCTGGAGTAGGGGACAGGGGGCTTTGAGCAATCAGCCCCAGCATTTT.

V usage is TRBV2 and J usage is TRBJ2-5; perhaps TRBD1 as D (5 bases). The CDR3 has 14 residues. Per the germline V gene, CDR1 is SNHLY and CDR2 is FYNNEI. V was pared by 4 bases and J by 1 base, with 10 bases between. The DNA of the CDR3 is TGTGCCAGCAGTGCCAGGCAGGGCCAAGAGACCCAGTACTTC. As protein: CASSARQGQETQYF.

The chain couples TRBV9 to TRBJ1-1, with D possibly being TRBD1 (5 bases). The V end was cut by 0 bases, the J end by 1 base, with 10 bases between. Germline V gene data show CDR1 as SGDLS and CDR2 as YYNGEE. This CDR3 has 15 amino acids. CDR3 DNA: TGTGCCAGCAGCGTAGAAGCAGGGAGGAACACTGAAGCTTTCTTT. Its translation: CASSVEAGRNTEAFF.

The chain employs TRBV27 and TRBJ2-2; D is undetermined. This CDR3 comprises 12 residues. Germline lookup yields CDR1 MNHEY and CDR2 SMNVEV (reference sequence). Trimming removed 3 bases at V and 5 bases at J, with 4 bases between. The CDR3, as DNA: TGTGCCAGCAGTTTCGGAACCGGGGAGCTGTTTTTT. This translates into CASSFGTGELFF.

V and J are TRBV20-1 and TRBJ2-1, with TRBD2 matching over 7 bases. CDR3 size: 14 residues. V gave up 3 bases and J gave up 5 bases; unmatched junction bases: 7. CDR1 DFQATT and CDR2 SNEGSKA come from the germline V gene (reference sequence). The DNA for the CDR3 is TGCAGTGCTAGGTGGCTAGCGGCCAACAATGAGCAGTTCTTC. Translation: CSARWLAANNEQFF.

The rearrangement links TRBV30 to TRBJ2-5; D not resolved. The CDR3 has 11 amino acids. Between the trimmed V and J ends, which lost 0 bases and 7 bases, there was a span of 6 bases. CDR1 is GTSNPN, CDR2 SVGIG, per germline (reference sequence). CDR3 loop: CAWSVLGTQYF. CDR3 sequence (DNA): TGTGCCTGGAGTGTATTAGGGACCCAGTACTTC.

V is TRBV4-2 and J is TRBJ2-5; a possible D gene is TRBD2 (5 bases). The CDR3 totals 15 residues. Looked up from germline, CDR1 is LGHNA and CDR2 is YNFKEQ. The V end was cut by 0 bases, the J end by 2 bases, with 10 bases between. CDR3 loop: CASSQDPGKQETQYF. DNA for the CDR3: TGTGCCAGCAGCCAAGACCCGGGGAAGCAAGAGACCCAGTACTTC.

This clonotype came up a few times. The CDR3 sequence: CASSYGQGGYNEQFF. DNA for the CDR3: TGTGCCAGCAGTTACGGACAAGGCGGTTACAATGAGCAGTTCTTC. The V call is TRBV6-5, the J call TRBJ2-1; D may be TRBD1 (5 bases). The germline gives CDR1 MNHEY, CDR2 SVGAGI. This CDR3 spans 15 amino acids. V was pared by 2 bases and J by 4 bases, with 12 bases between.

The rearrangement links TRBV6-1 to TRBJ2-3; 8 bases are a match to TRBD2. CDR1 is MNHNS, CDR2 SASEGT, per germline. This CDR3 is built from 13 residues. The trim removed 6 bases at V and 4 bases at J, leaving 3 bases unmatched. This CDR3 is CASRRGEADTQYF. DNA of the CDR3: TGTGCCAGCAGGCGGGGGGAAGCAGATACGCAGTATTTT.

V and J are TRBV9 and TRBJ2-7, with 7 positions matching TRBD1. Trimming removed 3 bases from V and 0 bases from J; junction bases left unmatched: 6. Germline lookup yields CDR1 SGDLS and CDR2 YYNGEE. This CDR3 has 15 amino acids. The CDR3 region has the DNA TGTGCCAGCAGCGGGGACAGCCAACCCTCCTACGAGCAGTACTTC. Its protein is CASSGDSQPSYEQYF.

The chain recombines TRBV15 with TRBJ2-3, with 9 bases matching TRBD2. The CDR3 is 17 amino acids. The trim removed 5 bases at V and 2 bases at J, leaving 11 bases unmatched. Germline V lookup: CDR1 LNHNV, CDR2 YYDKDF (reference sequence). The CDR3 coding sequence is TGTGCCACCAGCGACCCAGAGGGGACTAGCTACACAGATACGCAGTATTTT. Protein: CATSDPEGTSYTDTQYF.

The rearrangement links TRBV13 to TRBJ2-1, with D unclear. Per the germline V gene, CDR1 is PRHDT and CDR2 is FYEKMQ (reference sequence). The CDR3 has 13 residues. Trimming left V 3 bases short and J 7 bases short, with 10 bases between. The CDR3 region has the DNA TGTGCCAGCAGCTTGCCCTCGAGGAATGAGCAGTTCTTC. It is translated as CASSLPSRNEQFF.

The V call is TRBV27, the J call TRBJ2-2; D is perhaps TRBD1 (5 bases). Germline V CDR1 and CDR2: MNHEY, SMNVEV (reference sequence). Trimming left V 1 base short and J 2 bases short, with 14 bases between. CDR3 length equals 17 residues. CDR3 residues: CASSLWGRASNTGELFF. DNA for the CDR3: TGTGCCAGCAGTTTATGGGGCAGGGCGAGCAACACCGGGGAGCTGTTTTTT.